The 5 T cell receptor beta chains given below trace back to one sample, sequenced in a study of cytomegalovirus exposure and HLA in healthy donors. The PCR used 60 Vbeta and 13 Jbeta primers. This table comes from immunoSEQ multiplex PCR, and its TCRdb copy is limited to in-frame clones, with some not included. The sample yields 100,000 to 150,000 clones, roughly 80% seen once. Material: PBMCs. Every receptor here comes from a woman in her thirties or forties in good health and CMV-seronegative.

The rearrangement joins TRBV6-6 to TRBJ1-3, with 8 bases identical to TRBD1. The CDR3 extends over 15 amino acids. Germline lookup yields CDR1 MNHNY and CDR2 SVGAGI (reference sequence). After removal of 6 bases from V and 0 bases from J, the junction contained 4 bases not matched to a gene. The CDR3 DNA follows: TGTGCCAGCAGCTACGGACAGGGCTCTGGAAACACCATATATTTT. It yields the protein CASSYGQGSGNTIYF.

The J gene is TRBJ2-5, the V gene TRBV2; TRBD1 is a possible D gene (6 bases). Per the germline V gene, CDR1 is SNHLY and CDR2 is FYNNEI. This CDR3 region has 15 residues. The germline V and J ends were trimmed by 1 base and 5 bases, with 14 bases remaining between them. This chain's CDR3 is CASSEGPQRGETQYF. The CDR3 DNA follows: TGTGCCAGCAGTGAAGGCCCCCAGAGGGGGGAGACCCAGTACTTC.

V is TRBV19 and J is TRBJ1-5; 11 bases are a match to TRBD1. This CDR3 is built from 14 residues. V shed 5 bases, J shed 7 bases, and the junction held 4 bases outside the gene matches. Per germline, CDR1 LNHDA and CDR2 SQIVND (reference sequence). The CDR3 reads CASSPWTGGQPQHF. CDR3 nucleotides: TGTGCCAGTAGTCCATGGACAGGGGGCCAGCCCCAGCATTTT.

V gene TRBV5-1 combines with J gene TRBJ2-2; TRBD2 matches at 12 bases. This CDR3 contains 23 residues. The V gene's germline CDR1 is SGHRS and CDR2 YFSETQ. The junction had 23 bases not matched to a gene; V was cut back by 4 bases and J by 1 base. Here the CDR3 DNA reads TGCGCCAGCAGCGGCACGAGCTTCGCCGCTAGCGGGAGGGCCGGTGGGAACACCGGGGAGCTGTTTTTT. Translated, it gives CASSGTSFAASGRAGGNTGELFF.

The chain joins TRBV7-9 to TRBJ2-3; weak D call: TRBD2 (6 bases). V lost 5 bases, J lost 7 bases, and 19 bases lay in between. This CDR3 has 15 residues. Germline lookup yields CDR1 SEHNR and CDR2 FQNEAQ (reference sequence). The CDR3 region has the DNA TGTGCCAGCAGCCCCGGGGTAGGAGGGAACTATACGCAGTATTTT. Translation gives CASSPGVGGNYTQYF.